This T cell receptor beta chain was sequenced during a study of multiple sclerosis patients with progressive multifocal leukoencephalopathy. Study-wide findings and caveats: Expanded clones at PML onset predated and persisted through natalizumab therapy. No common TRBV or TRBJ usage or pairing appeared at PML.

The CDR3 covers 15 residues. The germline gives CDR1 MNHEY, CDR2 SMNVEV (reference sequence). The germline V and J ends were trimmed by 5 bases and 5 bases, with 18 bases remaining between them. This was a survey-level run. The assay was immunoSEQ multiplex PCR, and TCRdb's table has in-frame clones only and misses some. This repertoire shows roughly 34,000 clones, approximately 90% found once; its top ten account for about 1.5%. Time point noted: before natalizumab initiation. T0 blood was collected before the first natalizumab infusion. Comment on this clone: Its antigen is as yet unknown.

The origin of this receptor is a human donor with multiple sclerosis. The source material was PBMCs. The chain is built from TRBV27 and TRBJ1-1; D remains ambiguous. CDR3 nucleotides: TGTGCCAGCAGTACTTCCCCCGGGCCCCTAACTGAAGCTTTCTTT. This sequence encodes CASSTSPGPLTEAFF.